The entry that follows covers one TCR beta chain sequence. Its matching antigen is unknown. The CDR3 is made up of 16 amino acids. V lost 5 bases to trimming and J lost 8 bases; unmatched junction nucleotides: 12. CDR1 and CDR2 from the germline V gene are MNHEY and SMNVEV (reference sequence). The data originate from a study of T cell responses to AZD1222 COVID-19 vaccine. Sequencing used immunoSEQ multiplex PCR; TCRdb keeps in-frame clones, though not all of them. This sample carries about 140,000 clones, more than 70% of them seen once, and the ten largest clones take around 1.5%. Second-dose schedules of about 4 or about 12 weeks were combined. Study outcomes and limitations: Elevations in Spike-specific TCR breadth and depth followed administration of two AZD1222 doses. The donor cohort was predominantly white British with a female majority, and clonal diversity may have been underestimated.

The chain has TRBV27 and TRBJ1-6, with TRBD1 identical over 7 bases. This receptor was identified in an adult who received the AZD1222 COVID-19 vaccine. The sequenced sample was peripheral blood, obtained 28 days after the second AZD1222 dose. The CDR3 here is CASSPQGTATHSPLHF. The CDR3 region has the DNA TGTGCCAGCAGTCCCCAAGGGACAGCGACCCATTCACCCCTCCACTTT.